This TCR beta chain was documented in a study of radiation and T cells in renal cell carcinoma. Trimming left V 5 bases short and J 4 bases short, with 17 bases between. Germline CDR1 reads SGHAT; CDR2 reads FQNNGV. CDR3 length: 15 residues. Time point of the sample: blood 4 weeks post-SBRT, at nephrectomy. The treatment: 15 Gy SBRT to primary tumor, nephrectomy 4 weeks later. The patient's renal cell carcinoma had clear cell pathology. Study-level points and caveats: Top tumor clonotypes rose in blood 2 weeks post-radiation, then contracted.

The assay was immunoSEQ multiplex PCR, and TCRdb's table has in-frame clones only and misses some. The repertoire includes roughly 170,000 clones, 88% of them detected once, and roughly 10% sits in the top ten. In the case of this clone: The antigen is unknown.

The source is a woman between 45 and 60 years old with renal cell carcinoma. This rearrangement joins TRBV11-2 to TRBJ1-1, with a possible D match to TRBD1 (5 bases). The material was blood, obtained from a patient whose treatment included radiotherapy and nephrectomy. This chain's CDR3 is CASSKGPQESTEAFF. CDR3 DNA: TGTGCCAGCAGCAAAGGACCACAGGAATCCACTGAAGCTTTCTTT.